The clone carrying this T cell receptor beta chain was counted between two and nine times. As yet, its antigen is unknown. Researchers used the Oncomine TCR Beta short-read assay to sequence DNA from cultured CD4+ T cells. TCRdb processed the PCR reads anew with MiXCR; each CDR3 protein has one entry. The top ten hold around an eighth of the sample, which has thousands of distinct CDR3 sequences, roughly 57% seen once. These data belong to a study of vaccination and CD4 T cells after COVID-19. V gave up 4 bases and J gave up 3 bases; unmatched junction bases: 3. Germline V gene sequence: CDR1 SGHRS, CDR2 YFSETQ. The CDR3 is 13 residues long. The treatment denotes: roughly 11-day PBMC culture with coronavirus spike peptide pools or control peptides (ViraFEST assay).

The chain recombines TRBV5-1 with TRBJ1-1, with TRBD1 matching over 7 bases. Material: cultured CD4+ T cells from blood, obtained after SARS-CoV-2 vaccination. The TCR comes from a human donor with COVID-19. CDR3 in DNA: TGCGCCAGCAGCGTACAGGGGCACACTGAAGCTTTCTTT. The encoded protein is CASSVQGHTEAFF.